Reported below is one T cell receptor (beta chain). How the authors handled the data: Quantification of nucleated cells was approximated via reference gene primer amplification. The repertoire was sequenced with immunoSEQ multiplex PCR; TCRdb's copy has only in-frame clones and lacks some. Clone size and the V and J calls come from that table; the DNA yielded D and trimming. The sample lists 200,000 to 250,000 clones, roughly 86% seen once, with under 2% in the top ten. Per germline, CDR1 MNHEY and CDR2 SVGAGI. The CDR3 length is 13 residues. V was shortened by 6 bases and J by 8 bases, with 16 bases between the two germline ends. These data belong to a study of blood T cell repertoires in COVID-19. At the level of the study: Spain, Italy and the United States supplied samples that represented acute and convalescent COVID-19. Sources were T cells, B-cell-depleted T cells, or PBMCs; the material itself was cDNA or gDNA.

The clonotype comes from a woman aged 55-75 years who had recovered from COVID-19. This sequence joins TRBV6-5 and TRBJ1-2; no clear D. Material: peripheral blood. The CDR3 spells CASSRSDAGGYTF. As DNA, the CDR3 is TGTGCCAGCAGCAGGAGTGACGCGGGGGGCTACACCTTC.